The clone carrying this T cell receptor beta chain showed up just a few times. Here immunoSEQ multiplex PCR was the method, and the copy in TCRdb shows in-frame clones only, minus some. The sample carries some 60,000 clones, around 90% recorded once. Germline-derived CDR1 and CDR2 are MDHEN and SYDVKM. V lost 5 bases to trimming and J lost 8 bases, with 15 bases between them. CDR3 size: 13 residues. These data come from a study of OX40 agonist ivuxolimab in advanced cancers. Study-wide background: Patients were treated with intravenous ivuxolimab, dosed at 0.01 to 10 mg/kg and infused every 2 weeks.

Patients who had autoimmune disease history or got systemic immunosuppression were left out. Sampled blood was obtained at baseline, cycle 4 day 1, and cycle 7 day 1. The chain joins TRBV28 to TRBJ1-2, with D unresolved. The sample here was CD4+ or CD8+ T cells sorted from blood, taken in a trial of the OX40 agonist ivuxolimab. The sequence derives from an adult with an advanced solid tumor such as melanoma, head and neck, liver or kidney cancer. The CDR3 region is CASSAVGWYGYTF. CDR3 sequence (DNA): TGTGCCAGCAGTGCTGTAGGGTGGTACGGCTACACCTTC.